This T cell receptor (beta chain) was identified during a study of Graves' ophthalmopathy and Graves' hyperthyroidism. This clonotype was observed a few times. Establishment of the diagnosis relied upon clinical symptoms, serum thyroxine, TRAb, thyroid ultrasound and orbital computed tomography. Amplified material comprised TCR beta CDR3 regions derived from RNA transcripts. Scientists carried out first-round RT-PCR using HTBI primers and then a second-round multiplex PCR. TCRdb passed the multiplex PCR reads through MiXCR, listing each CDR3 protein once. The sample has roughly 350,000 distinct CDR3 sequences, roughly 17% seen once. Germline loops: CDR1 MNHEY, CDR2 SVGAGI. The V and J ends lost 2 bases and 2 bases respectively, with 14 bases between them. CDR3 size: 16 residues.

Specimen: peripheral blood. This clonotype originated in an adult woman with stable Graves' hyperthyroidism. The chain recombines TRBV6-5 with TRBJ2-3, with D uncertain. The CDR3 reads CASSYTSGRHTDTQYF. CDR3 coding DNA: TGTGCCAGCAGTTACACAAGTGGGCGACACACAGATACGCAGTATTTT.